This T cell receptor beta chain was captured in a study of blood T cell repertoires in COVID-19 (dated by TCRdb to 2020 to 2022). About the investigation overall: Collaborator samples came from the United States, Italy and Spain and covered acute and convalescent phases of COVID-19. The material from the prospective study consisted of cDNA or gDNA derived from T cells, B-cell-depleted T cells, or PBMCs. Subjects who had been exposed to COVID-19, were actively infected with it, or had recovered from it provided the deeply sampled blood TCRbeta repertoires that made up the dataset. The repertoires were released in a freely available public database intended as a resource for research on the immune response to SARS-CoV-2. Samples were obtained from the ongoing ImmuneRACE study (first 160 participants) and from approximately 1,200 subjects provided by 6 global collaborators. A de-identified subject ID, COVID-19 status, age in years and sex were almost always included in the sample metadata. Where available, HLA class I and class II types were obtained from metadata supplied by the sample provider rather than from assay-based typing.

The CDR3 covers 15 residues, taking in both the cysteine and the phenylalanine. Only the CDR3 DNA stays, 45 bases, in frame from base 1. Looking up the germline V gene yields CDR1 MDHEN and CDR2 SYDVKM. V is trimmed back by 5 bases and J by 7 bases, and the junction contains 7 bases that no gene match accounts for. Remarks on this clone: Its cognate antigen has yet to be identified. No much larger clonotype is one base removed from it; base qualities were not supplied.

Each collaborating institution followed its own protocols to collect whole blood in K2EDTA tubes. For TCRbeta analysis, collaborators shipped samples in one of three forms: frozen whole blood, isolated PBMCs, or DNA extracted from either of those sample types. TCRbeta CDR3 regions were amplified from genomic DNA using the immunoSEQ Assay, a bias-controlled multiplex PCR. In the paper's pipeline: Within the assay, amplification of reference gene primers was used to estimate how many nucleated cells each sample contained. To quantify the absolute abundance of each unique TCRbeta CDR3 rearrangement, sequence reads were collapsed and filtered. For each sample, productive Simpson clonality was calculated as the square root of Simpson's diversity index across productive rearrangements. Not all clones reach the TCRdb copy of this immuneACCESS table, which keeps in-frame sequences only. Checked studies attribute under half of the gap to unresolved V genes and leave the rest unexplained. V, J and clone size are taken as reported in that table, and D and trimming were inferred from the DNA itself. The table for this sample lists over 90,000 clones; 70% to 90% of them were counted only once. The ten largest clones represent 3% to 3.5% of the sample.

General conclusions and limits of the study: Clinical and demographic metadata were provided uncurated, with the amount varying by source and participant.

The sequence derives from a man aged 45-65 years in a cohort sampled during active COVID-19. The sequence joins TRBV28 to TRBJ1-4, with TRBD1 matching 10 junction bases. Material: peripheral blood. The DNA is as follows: TGTGCCAGCAGTCCTCCGGGACAGGGGAGTGAAAAACTGTTTTTT. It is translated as CASSPPGQGSEKLFF.